This TCR beta chain was sequenced during a study of naive and memory T cell subsets. Study findings and constraints: This RNA-based method may be sensitive to activation-related transcript changes.

CDR1 SGDLS and CDR2 YYNGEE come from the germline V gene. V was cut by 0 bases and J by 6 bases, with 12 bases left in between. This CDR3 spans 15 amino acids. Ligated cDNA underwent four rounds of PCR with nested alpha and beta constant region primers and SP2. From the 5' RACE reads, TCRdb called clonotypes with MiXCR, one entry per CDR3 protein. The sample lists tens of thousands of distinct CDR3 sequences; around 4.7% were seen once. The library had UMIs added by 3' ligation of an oligonucleotide to TCR cDNA. The sample holds many counts of this clonotype. Its target is unknown. The chain links TRBV9 to TRBJ2-2; D tentatively reads TRBD1 or TRBD2 (5 bases each). The sequence derives from a female donor in good health. The CDR3 spells CASSVGVVGAGELFF. As DNA, the CDR3 is TGTGCCAGCAGCGTAGGAGTTGTGGGGGCCGGGGAGCTGTTTTTT. The full variable domain, completed using reference TRBV9 and TRBJ2-2, is DSGVTQTPKHLITATGQRVTLRCSPRSGDLSVYWYQQSLDQGLQFLIQYYNGEERAKGNILERFSAQQFPDLHSELNLSSLELGDSALYFCASSVGVVGAGELFFGEGSRLTVL.